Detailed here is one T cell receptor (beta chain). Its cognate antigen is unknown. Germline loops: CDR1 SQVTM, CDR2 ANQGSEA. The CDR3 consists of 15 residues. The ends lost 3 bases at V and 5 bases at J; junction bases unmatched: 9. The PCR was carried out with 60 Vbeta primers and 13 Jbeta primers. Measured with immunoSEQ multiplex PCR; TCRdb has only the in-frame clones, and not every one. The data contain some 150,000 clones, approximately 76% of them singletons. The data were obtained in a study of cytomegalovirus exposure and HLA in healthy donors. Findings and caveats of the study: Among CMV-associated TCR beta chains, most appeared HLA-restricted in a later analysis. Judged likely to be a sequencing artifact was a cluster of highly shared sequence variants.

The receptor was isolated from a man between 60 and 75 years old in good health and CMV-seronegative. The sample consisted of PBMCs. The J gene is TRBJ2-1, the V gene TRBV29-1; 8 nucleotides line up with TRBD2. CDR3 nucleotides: TGCAGCGTTGACCCAAGCGGGAGTCCAAACAATGAGCAGTTCTTC. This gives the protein CSVDPSGSPNNEQFF.